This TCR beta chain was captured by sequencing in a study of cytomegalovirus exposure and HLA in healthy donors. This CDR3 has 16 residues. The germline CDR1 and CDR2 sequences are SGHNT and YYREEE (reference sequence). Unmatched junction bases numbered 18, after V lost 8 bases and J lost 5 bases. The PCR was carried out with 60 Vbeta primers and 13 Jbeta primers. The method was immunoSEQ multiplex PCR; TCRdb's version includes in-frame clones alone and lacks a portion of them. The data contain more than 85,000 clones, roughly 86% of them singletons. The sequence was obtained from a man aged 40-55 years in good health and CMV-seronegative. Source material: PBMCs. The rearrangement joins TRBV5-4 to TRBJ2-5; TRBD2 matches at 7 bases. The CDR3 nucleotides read TGTGCCAGTAAGCGGGCTAGCGGTACGAGGTGGGAGACCCAGTACTTC. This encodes CASKRASGTRWETQYF.